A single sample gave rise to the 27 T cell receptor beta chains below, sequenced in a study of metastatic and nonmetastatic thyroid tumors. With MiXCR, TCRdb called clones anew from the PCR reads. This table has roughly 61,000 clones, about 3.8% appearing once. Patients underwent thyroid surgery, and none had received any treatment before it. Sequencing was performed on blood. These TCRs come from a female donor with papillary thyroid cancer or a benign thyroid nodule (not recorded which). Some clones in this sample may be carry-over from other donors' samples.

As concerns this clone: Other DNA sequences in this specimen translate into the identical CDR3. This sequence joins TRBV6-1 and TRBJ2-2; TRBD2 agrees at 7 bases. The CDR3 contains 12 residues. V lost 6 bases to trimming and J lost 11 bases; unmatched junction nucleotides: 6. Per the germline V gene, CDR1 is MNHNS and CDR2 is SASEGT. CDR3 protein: CASRNGRGELFF. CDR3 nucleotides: TGTGCCAGCAGGAATGGGAGGGGAGAGCTGTTTTTT.

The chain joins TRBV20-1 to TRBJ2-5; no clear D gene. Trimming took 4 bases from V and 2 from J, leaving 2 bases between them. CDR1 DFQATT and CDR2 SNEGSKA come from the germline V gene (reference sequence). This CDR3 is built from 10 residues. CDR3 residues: CSATQETQYF. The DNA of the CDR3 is TGCAGTGCTACACAAGAGACCCAGTACTTC.

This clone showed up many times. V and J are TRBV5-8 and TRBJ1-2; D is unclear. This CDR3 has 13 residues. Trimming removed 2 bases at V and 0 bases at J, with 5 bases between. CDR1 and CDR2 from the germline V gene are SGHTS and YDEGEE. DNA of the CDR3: TGTGCCAGCAGCTTTAACTCTAACTATGGCTACACCTTC. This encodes CASSFNSNYGYTF.

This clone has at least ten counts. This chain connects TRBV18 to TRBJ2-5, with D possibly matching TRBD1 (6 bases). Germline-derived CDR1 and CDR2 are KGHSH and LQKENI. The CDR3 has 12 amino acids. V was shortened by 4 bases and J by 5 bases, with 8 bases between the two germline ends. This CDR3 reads CASSLRGETQYF. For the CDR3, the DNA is TGTGCCAGCTCACTCAGGGGTGAGACCCAGTACTTC.

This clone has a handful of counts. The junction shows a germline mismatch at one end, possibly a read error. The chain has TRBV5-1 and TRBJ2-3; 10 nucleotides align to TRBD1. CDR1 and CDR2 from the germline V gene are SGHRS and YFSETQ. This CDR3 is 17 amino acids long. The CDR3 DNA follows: TGTGCCAGCAGCAGGTCCGTGACAGGGGGCAGGACAGATACGCAGTATTTT. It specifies CASSRSVTGGRTDTQYF.

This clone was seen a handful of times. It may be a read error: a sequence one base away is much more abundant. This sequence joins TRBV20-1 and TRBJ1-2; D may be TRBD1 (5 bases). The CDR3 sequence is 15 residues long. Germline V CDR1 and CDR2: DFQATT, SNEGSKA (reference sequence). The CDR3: CSARPARDAGYVYTF. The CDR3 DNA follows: TGCAGTGCTAGGCCCGCCAGGGACGCGGGCTATGTCTACACCTTC.

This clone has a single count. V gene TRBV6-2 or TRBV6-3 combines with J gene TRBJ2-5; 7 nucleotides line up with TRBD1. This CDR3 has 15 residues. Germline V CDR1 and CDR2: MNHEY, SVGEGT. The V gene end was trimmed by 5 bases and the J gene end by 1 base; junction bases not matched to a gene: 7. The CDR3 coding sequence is TGTGCCAGCAGTGGGGACAGTTTCTCCCAAGAGACCCAGTACTTC. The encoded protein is CASSGDSFSQETQYF.

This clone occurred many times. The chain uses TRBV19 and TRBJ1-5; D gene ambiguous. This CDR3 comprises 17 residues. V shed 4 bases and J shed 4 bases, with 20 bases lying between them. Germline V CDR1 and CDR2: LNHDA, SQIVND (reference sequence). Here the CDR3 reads CASSTSGRAGANQPQHF. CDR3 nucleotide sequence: TGTGCCAGTAGTACCTCCGGGAGGGCAGGCGCTAATCAGCCCCAGCATTTT.

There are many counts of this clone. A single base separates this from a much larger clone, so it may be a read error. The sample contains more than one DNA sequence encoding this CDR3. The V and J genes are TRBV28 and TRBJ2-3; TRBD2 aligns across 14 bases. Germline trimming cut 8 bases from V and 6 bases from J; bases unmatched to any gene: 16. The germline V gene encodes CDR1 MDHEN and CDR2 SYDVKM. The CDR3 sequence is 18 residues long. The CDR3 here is CASGVPGLAGVGWDTQYF. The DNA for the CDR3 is TGTGCCAGCGGGGTACCGGGACTAGCGGGAGTTGGTTGGGATACGCAGTATTTT.

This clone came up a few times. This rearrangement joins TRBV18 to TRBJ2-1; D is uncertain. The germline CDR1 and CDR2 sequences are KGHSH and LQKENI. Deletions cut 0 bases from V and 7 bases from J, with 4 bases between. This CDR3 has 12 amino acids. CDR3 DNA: TGTGCCAGCTCACCACCGGAAAATGAGCAGTTCTTC. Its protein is CASSPPENEQFF.

DNA for the CDR3: TGTGCCAGCAGTGGACAGGCCCACACAGATACGCAGTATTTT. Translated, it gives CASSGQAHTDTQYF. This chain joins TRBV6-2 or TRBV6-3 and TRBJ2-3; 7 bases fit TRBD1. Looked up from germline, CDR1 is MNHEY and CDR2 is SVGEGT. The trim removed 5 bases at V and 2 bases at J, leaving 4 bases unmatched. The CDR3 covers 14 residues.

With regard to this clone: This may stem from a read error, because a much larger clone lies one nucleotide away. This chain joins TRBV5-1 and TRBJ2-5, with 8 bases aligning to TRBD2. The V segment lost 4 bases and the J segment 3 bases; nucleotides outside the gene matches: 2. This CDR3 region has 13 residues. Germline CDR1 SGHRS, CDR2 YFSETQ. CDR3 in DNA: TGCGCCAGCAGCACGGGACTAGAAGAGACCCAGTACTTC. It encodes CASSTGLEETQYF.

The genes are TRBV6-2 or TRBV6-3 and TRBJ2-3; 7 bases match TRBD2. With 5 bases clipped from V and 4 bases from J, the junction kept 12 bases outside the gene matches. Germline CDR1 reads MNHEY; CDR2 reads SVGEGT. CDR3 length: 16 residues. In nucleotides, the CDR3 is TGTGCCAGCAGTGGCCAGTGGGCGGGAGATTCAGATACGCAGTATTTT. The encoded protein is CASSGQWAGDSDTQYF.

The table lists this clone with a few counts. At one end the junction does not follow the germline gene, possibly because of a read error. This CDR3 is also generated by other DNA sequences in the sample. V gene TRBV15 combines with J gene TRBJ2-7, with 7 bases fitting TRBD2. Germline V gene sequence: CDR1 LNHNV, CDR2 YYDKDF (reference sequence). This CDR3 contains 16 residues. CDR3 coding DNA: TGTGCAACCAGCCGTGGGAGGGGTCCTCGTTCATACGAGCAGTACTTC. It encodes CATSRGRGPRSYEQYF.

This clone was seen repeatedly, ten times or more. In DNA form, the CDR3 reads TGTGCCAGCAGTCTCGGGTCAAAAAACATTCAGTACTTC. Residues: CASSLGSKNIQYF. This chain links TRBV2 with TRBJ2-4; D not certain. Germline V gives CDR1 SNHLY, CDR2 FYNNEI. The CDR3 runs to 13 residues. V lost 5 bases to trimming and J lost 4 bases, with 9 bases between them. The variable domain in full, completed from reference TRBV2 and TRBJ2-4, reads EPEVTQTPSHQVTQMGQEVILRCVPISNHLYFYWYRQILGQKVEFLVSFYNNEISEKSEIFDDQFSVERPDGSNFTLKIRSTKLEDSAMYFCASSLGSKNIQYFGAGTRLSVL.

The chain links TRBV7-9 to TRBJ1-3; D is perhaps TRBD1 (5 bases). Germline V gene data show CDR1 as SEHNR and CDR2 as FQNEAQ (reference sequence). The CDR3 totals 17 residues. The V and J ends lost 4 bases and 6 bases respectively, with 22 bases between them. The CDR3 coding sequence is TGTGCCAGCAGCTCAAGCCCGGGACGCGGCTCTTTAAACACCATATATTTT. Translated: CASSSSPGRGSLNTIYF.

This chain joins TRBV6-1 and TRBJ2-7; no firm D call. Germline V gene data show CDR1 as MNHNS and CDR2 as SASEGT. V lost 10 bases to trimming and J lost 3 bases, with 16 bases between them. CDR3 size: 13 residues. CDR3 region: CANIPGIGYEQYF. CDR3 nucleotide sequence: TGTGCCAACATCCCCGGTATCGGCTACGAGCAGTACTTC.

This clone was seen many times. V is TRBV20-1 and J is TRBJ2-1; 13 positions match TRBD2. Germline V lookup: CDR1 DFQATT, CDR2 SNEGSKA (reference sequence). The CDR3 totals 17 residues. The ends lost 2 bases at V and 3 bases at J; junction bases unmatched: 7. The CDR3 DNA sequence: TGCAGTGCTAGACCGGGGACTAGCGGGGCTAGCTACAATGAGCAGTTCTTC. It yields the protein CSARPGTSGASYNEQFF.

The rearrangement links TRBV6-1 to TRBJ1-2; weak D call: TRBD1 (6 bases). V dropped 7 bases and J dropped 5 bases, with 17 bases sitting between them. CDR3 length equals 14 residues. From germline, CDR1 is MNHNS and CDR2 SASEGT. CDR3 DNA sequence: TGTGCCAGCAAGCCGGCTACAGGGTCGTATGGCTACACCTTC. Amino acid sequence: CASKPATGSYGYTF.

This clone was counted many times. Here the CDR3 DNA reads TGTGCCAGCAGCCAAATCTGGGGACCGCGTAATAATGAAAAACTGTTTTTT. Protein: CASSQIWGPRNNEKLFF. The J gene is TRBJ1-4, the V gene TRBV3-1, with D maybe TRBD1 (5 bases). The germline V and J ends were trimmed by 2 bases and 4 bases, with 17 bases remaining between them. This CDR3 has 17 amino acids. From germline, CDR1 is LGHDT and CDR2 YNNKEL (reference sequence).

CDR3 loop: CASSPPYRESQPQHF. The CDR3 region has the DNA TGTGCCAGCAGCCCCCCCTACAGGGAGAGTCAGCCCCAGCATTTT. The chain couples TRBV11-3 to TRBJ1-5, with D perhaps TRBD1 (6 bases). Deletions cut 5 bases from V and 6 bases from J, with 17 bases between. The germline gives CDR1 SGHNT, CDR2 YENEEA. The length of the CDR3 is 15 residues. Full variable domain (outside the CDR3, taken from reference TRBV11-3 and TRBJ1-5): EAGVVQSPRYKIIEKKQPVAFWCNPISGHNTLYWYLQNLGQGPELLIRYENEEAVDDSQLPKDRFSAERLKGVDSTLKIQPAELGDSAVYLCASSPPYRESQPQHFGDGTRLSIL.

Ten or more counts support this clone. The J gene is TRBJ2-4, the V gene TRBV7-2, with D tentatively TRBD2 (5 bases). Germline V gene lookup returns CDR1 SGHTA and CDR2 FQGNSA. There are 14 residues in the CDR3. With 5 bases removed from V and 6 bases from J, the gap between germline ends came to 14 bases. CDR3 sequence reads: CASSDYERRNIQYF. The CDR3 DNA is TGTGCCAGCAGCGACTACGAGAGGAGAAACATTCAGTACTTC.

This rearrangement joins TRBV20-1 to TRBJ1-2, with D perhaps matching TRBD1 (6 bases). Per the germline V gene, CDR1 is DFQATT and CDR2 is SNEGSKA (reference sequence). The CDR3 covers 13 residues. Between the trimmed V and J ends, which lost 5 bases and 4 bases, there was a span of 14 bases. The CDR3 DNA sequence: TGCAGTGCTGCCTCTGGACAGACCTATGGCTACACCTTC. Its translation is CSAASGQTYGYTF.

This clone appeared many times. The CDR3 region is CASSHPQGAGTDTQYF. CDR3 bases: TGCGCCAGCAGCCACCCACAGGGGGCTGGCACAGATACGCAGTATTTT. This chain joins TRBV4-1 and TRBJ2-3, with 9 bases matching TRBD1. CDR1 is MGHRA, CDR2 YSYEKL, per germline. J gave up 1 base and V 3 bases, and 5 bases lay outside the gene matches. The CDR3 consists of 16 residues.

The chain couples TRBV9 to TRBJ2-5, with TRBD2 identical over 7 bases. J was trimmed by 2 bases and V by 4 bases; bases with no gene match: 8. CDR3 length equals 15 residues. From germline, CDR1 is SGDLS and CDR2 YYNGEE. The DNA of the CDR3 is TGTGCCAGCAGCTTTACCGGGACTACACAAGAGACCCAGTACTTC. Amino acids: CASSFTGTTQETQYF.

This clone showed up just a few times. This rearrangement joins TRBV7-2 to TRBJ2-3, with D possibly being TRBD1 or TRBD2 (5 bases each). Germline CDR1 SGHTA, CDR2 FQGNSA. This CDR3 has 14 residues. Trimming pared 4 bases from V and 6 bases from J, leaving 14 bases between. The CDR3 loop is CASSYGTHGDTQYF. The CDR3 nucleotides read TGTGCCAGCAGCTACGGGACCCACGGCGATACGCAGTATTTT.

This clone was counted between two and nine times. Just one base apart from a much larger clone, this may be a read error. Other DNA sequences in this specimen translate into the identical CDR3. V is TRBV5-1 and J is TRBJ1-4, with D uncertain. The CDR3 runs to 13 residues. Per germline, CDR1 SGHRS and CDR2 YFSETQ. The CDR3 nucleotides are TGTGCCAGCAGCTTGGCGAACAGTGAAAAACTGTTTTTT. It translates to CASSLANSEKLFF. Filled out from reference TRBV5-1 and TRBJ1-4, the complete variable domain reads KAGVTQTPRYLIKTRGQQVTLSCSPISGHRSVSWYQQTPGQGLQFLFEYFSETQRNKGNFPGRFSGRQFSNSRSEMNVSTLELGDSALYLCASSLANSEKLFFGSGTQLSVL.